This TCR beta chain was found in a study of shared clonotypes between healthy human individuals. Trimming removed 5 bases from V and 0 bases from J, with 11 bases in between. The CDR3 length is 15 residues. The V gene's germline CDR1 is SGHDT and CDR2 YYEEEE. Positive CCR7 selection of CD45RO-negative cells yielded the naive CD8 cells, and terminally differentiated effector memory CD45RA+ cells were excluded. Sorted-subset replicate PCRs used 150 to 200 ng of genomic DNA. This amount corresponded to 25,000 to 30,000 T cell genomes. Libraries were prepared by immunoSEQ multiplex PCR; TCRdb keeps only in-frame clonotypes and omits some of them. The sample lists roughly 550,000 clones, 95% to 96% occurring once.

The chain employs TRBV5-6 and TRBJ2-2; TRBD1 is a possible D gene (5 bases). The source material was naive CD8+ T cells sorted from blood. This TCR came from a woman aged 25 to 39 in good health. The CDR3 reads CASRGPATNTGELFF. The CDR3 nucleotides read TGTGCCAGCAGGGGGCCGGCTACGAACACCGGGGAGCTGTTTTTT.